The present T cell receptor beta chain was sequenced within a study of blood T cell repertoires in COVID-19. In the study overall: Spain, Italy and the United States supplied samples that represented acute and convalescent COVID-19. Sources were T cells, B-cell-depleted T cells, or PBMCs; the material itself was cDNA or gDNA.

The germline V and J ends were trimmed by 4 bases and 7 bases, with 16 bases remaining between them. The CDR3 length is 13 residues. Looked up from germline, CDR1 is GTSNPN and CDR2 is SVGIG (reference sequence). Per the original methods: Amplification of reference gene primers was used by the study to estimate nucleated cell counts. The repertoire was sequenced with immunoSEQ multiplex PCR; TCRdb's copy has only in-frame clones and lacks some. The DNA was the basis for D and trimming; V, J and clone size are from that table. Here the sample spans 150,000 to 200,000 clones, approximately 95% being singletons. The Seattle patients, enrolled during active infection, were followed longitudinally.

The sample was peripheral blood. The chain carries TRBV30 and TRBJ1-1; D ambiguous. This TCR derives from a woman aged 60-75 years with COVID-19, enrolled during active disease. CDR3 sequence (DNA): TGTGCCTGGAAGAGTTCGGGGAAGCGTGAAGCTTTCTTT. This sequence encodes CAWKSSGKREAFF. The variable domain in full, with the rest retrieved from reference TRBV30 and TRBJ1-1, is SQTIHQWPATLVQPVGSPLSLECTVEGTSNPNLYWYRQAAGRGLQLLFYSVGIGQISSEVPQNLSASRPQDRQFILSSKKLLLSDSGFYLCAWKSSGKREAFFGQGTRLTVV.